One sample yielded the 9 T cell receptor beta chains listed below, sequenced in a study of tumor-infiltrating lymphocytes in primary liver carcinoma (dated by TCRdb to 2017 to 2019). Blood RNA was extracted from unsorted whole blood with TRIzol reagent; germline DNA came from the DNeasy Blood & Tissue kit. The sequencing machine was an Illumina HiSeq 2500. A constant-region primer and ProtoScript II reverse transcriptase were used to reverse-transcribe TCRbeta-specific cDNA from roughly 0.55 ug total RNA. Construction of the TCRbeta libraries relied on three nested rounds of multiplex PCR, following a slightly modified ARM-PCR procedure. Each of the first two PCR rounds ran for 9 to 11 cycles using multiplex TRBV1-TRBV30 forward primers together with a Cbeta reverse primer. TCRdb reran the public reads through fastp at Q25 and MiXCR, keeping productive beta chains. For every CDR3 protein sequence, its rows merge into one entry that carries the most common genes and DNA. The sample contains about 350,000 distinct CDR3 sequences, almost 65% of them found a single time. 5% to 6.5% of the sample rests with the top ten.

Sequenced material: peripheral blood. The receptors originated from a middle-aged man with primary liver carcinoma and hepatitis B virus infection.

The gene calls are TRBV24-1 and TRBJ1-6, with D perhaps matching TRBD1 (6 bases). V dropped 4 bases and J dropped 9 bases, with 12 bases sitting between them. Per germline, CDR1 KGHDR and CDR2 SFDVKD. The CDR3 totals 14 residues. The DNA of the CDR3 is TGTGCCACCAGTGAAGACAGGACGGGTTCACCCCTCCACTTT. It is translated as CATSEDRTGSPLHF.

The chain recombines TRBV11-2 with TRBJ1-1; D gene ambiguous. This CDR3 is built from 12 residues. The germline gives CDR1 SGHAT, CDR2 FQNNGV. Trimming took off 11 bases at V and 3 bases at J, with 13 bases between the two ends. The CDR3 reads CAGNPDYTEAFF. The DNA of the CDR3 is TGTGCCGGCAACCCGGACTACACTGAAGCTTTCTTT.

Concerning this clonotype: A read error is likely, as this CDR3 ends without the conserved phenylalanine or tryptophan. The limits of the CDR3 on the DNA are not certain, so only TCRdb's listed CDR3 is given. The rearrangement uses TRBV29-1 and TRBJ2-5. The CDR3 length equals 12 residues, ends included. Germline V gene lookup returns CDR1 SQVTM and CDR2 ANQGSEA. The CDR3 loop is CSVEEGLGTQYL.

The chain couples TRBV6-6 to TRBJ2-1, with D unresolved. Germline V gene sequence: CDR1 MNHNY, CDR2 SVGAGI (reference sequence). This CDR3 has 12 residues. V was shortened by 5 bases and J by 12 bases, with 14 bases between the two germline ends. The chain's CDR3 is CASSTLEKGQFF. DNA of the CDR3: TGTGCCAGCAGTACCCTGGAAAAGGGGCAGTTCTTC.

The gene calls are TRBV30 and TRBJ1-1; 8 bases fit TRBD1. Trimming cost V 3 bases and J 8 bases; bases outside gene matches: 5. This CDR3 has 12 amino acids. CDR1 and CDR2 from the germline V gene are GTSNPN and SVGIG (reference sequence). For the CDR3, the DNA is TGTGCCTGGAGCTTCGGACAGGGAGAAGCTTTCTTT. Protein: CAWSFGQGEAFF.

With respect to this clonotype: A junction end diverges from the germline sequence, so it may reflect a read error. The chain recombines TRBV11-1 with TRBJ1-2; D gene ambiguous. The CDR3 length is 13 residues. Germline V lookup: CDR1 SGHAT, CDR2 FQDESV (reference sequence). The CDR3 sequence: CASSSTLHHGYTF. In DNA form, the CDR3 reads TGTGCCAGCAGCTCAACTTTACACCATGGTTACACCTTC.

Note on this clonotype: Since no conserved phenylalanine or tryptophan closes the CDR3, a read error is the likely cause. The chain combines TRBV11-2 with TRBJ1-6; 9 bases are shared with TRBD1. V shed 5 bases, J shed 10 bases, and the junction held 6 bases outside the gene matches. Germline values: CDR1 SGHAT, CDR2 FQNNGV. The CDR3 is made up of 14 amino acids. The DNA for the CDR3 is TGTGCCAGCAGCCGGACAGGGGCTAGATCACCCCTCCACCTT. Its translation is CASSRTGARSPLHL.

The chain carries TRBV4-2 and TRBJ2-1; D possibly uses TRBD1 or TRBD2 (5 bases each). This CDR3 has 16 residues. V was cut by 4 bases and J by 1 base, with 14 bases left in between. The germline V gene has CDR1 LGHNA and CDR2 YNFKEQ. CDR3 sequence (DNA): TGTGCCAGCAGCCGGAGTTCCTGGGGGTCCTACAATGAGCAGTTCTTC. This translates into CASSRSSWGSYNEQFF.

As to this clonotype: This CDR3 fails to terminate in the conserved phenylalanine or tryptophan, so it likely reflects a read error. The CDR3 coding sequence is TGTGCCAGCAGCTTAGCACTGACGCCTGGCGCAGATACTCAGTATTCT. This gives the protein CASSLALTPGADTQYS. V usage is TRBV11-2 and J usage is TRBJ2-3; no firm D call. The CDR3 runs 16 residues. Looked up from germline, CDR1 is SGHAT and CDR2 is FQNNGV.